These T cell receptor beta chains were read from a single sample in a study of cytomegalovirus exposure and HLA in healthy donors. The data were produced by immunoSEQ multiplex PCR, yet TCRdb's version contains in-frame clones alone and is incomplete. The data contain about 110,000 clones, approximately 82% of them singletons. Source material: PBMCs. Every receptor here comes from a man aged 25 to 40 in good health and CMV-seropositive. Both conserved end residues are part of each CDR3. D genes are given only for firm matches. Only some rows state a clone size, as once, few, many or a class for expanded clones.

CDR3: CASSPQDRNTDTQYF; DNA: TGTGCCAGCAGTCCTCAGGACAGGAACACAGATACGCAGTATTTT; D: TRBD1; V: TRBV28; size: -; J: TRBJ2-3
CDR3: CASSSWTSGGSYEQYF; DNA: TGTGCCAGCAGCTCCTGGACTAGCGGGGGGTCTTACGAGCAGTACTTC; D: TRBD2; V: TRBV9; size: -; J: TRBJ2-7
CDR3: CASSFPGQGSHEQYF; DNA: TGTGCCAGCAGCTTTCCGGGACAGGGTAGCCACGAGCAGTACTTC; D: TRBD1; V: TRBV7-9; size: -; J: TRBJ2-7
CDR3: CASSQDWLRRGNTGELFF; DNA: TGCGCCAGCAGCCAAGATTGGCTCCGGCGGGGGAACACCGGGGAGCTGTTTTTT; D: -; V: TRBV4-3; size: -; J: TRBJ2-2
CDR3: CASASRDRHYSNQPQHF; DNA: TGCGCCAGCGCGTCCCGGGACAGACACTATAGCAATCAGCCCCAGCATTTT; D: TRBD1; V: TRBV10-2; size: once; J: TRBJ1-5
CDR3: CASSPGTAGNTIYF; DNA: TGCGCCAGCAGCCCCGGGACAGCTGGAAACACCATATATTTT; D: TRBD1; V: TRBV4-3; size: -; J: TRBJ1-3
CDR3: CASSLPPFGVAGAPNTGELFF; DNA: TGTGCCAGCAGTTTACCCCCCTTTGGGGTAGCGGGGGCCCCAAACACCGGGGAGCTGTTTTTT; D: TRBD2; V: TRBV28; size: -; J: TRBJ2-2
CDR3: CASSPGQAYYGYTF; DNA: TGTGCCAGCAGCCCCGGACAGGCATACTATGGCTACACCTTC; D: TRBD1; V: TRBV9; size: -; J: TRBJ1-2
CDR3: CSVEGQSTDTQYF; DNA: TGCAGCGTTGAAGGGCAGAGCACAGATACGCAGTATTTT; D: -; V: TRBV29-1; size: -; J: TRBJ2-3
CDR3: CASSPGEGAYEQYF; DNA: TGTGCCAGCAGCCCGGGGGAGGGGGCCTACGAGCAGTACTTC; D: -; V: TRBV7-9; size: once; J: TRBJ2-7
CDR3: CASSPGGGSNYGYTF; DNA: TGCGCCAGCAGCCCAGGCGGGGGCTCGAACTATGGCTACACCTTC; D: -; V: TRBV4-1; size: -; J: TRBJ1-2
CDR3: CASSLKAGLTDTQYF; DNA: TGTGCCAGCAGCTTAAAGGCGGGGCTCACAGATACGCAGTATTTT; D: -; V: TRBV7-2; size: -; J: TRBJ2-3
CDR3: CASSTGQGAQETQYF; DNA: TGCGCCAGCAGCACGGGACAGGGGGCGCAGGAGACCCAGTACTTC; D: TRBD1; V: TRBV5-1; size: once; J: TRBJ2-5
CDR3: CASSPVTGYEQYF; DNA: TGTGCCAGCAGCCCCGTCACTGGCTACGAGCAGTACTTC; D: -; V: TRBV7-2; size: -; J: TRBJ2-7
CDR3: CASSLGRGSHGEQYF; DNA: TGTGCCAGCAGTTTAGGCAGGGGGTCCCACGGCGAGCAGTACTTC; D: TRBD1; V: TRBV27; size: once; J: TRBJ2-7
CDR3: CASSRPGTGRETQYF; DNA: TGTGCTAGCAGCCGGCCGGGGACAGGAAGGGAGACCCAGTACTTC; D: TRBD1; V: TRBV7-7; size: -; J: TRBJ2-5
CDR3: CATRPGSGGQPQHF; DNA: TGTGCCACCCGCCCAGGATCGGGAGGTCAGCCCCAGCATTTT; D: -; V: TRBV2; size: -; J: TRBJ1-5
CDR3: CASSRGAGDPTGELFF; DNA: TGTGCCAGCAGTCGGGGGGCGGGGGACCCCACCGGGGAGCTGTTTTTT; D: -; V: TRBV5-4; size: -; J: TRBJ2-2
CDR3: CASSRGGLSGYTF; DNA: TGTGCCAGCAGCCGGGGGGGGCTTTCGGGCTACACCTTC; D: -; V: TRBV11-2; size: -; J: TRBJ1-2
CDR3: CASSPRGSYGANVLTF; DNA: TGTGCCAGCAGCCCCAGGGGGTCGTATGGGGCCAACGTCCTGACTTTC; D: TRBD1; V: TRBV7-8; size: -; J: TRBJ2-6
CDR3: CASSNRQGENTEAFF; DNA: TGTGCCAGCAGCAACCGACAGGGGGAGAACACTGAAGCTTTCTTT; D: TRBD1; V: TRBV4-2; size: -; J: TRBJ1-1
CDR3: CASSPLTSGTDTQYF; DNA: TGTGCCAGCAGCCCCCTGACTAGCGGCACAGATACGCAGTATTTT; D: TRBD2; V: TRBV14; size: -; J: TRBJ2-3
CDR3: CASSLVQGARETQYF; DNA: TGTGCCAGCAGCTTGGTACAGGGGGCTAGAGAGACCCAGTACTTC; D: TRBD1; V: TRBV5-8; size: -; J: TRBJ2-5
CDR3: CASSVGTGGGNIQYF; DNA: TGTGCCAGCAGCGTCGGGACAGGGGGAGGGAACATTCAGTACTTC; D: TRBD1; V: TRBV9; size: -; J: TRBJ2-4
CDR3: CASSQDQRRLAVSYEQYF; DNA: TGCGCCAGCAGCCAAGACCAAAGAAGACTAGCGGTCTCCTACGAGCAGTACTTC; D: TRBD2; V: TRBV4-1; size: -; J: TRBJ2-7
CDR3: CASSLARATQETQYF; DNA: TGTGCCAGCAGCTTAGCGCGGGCAACCCAAGAGACCCAGTACTTC; D: -; V: TRBV7-8; size: -; J: TRBJ2-5
CDR3: CASSNLGQGAGGYTF; DNA: TGTGCCAGCAGCAACCTCGGACAGGGGGCAGGGGGCTACACCTTC; D: TRBD1; V: TRBV7-2; size: -; J: TRBJ1-2
CDR3: CASSPGVGASVHEQFF; DNA: TGCGCCAGCAGCCCAGGCGTCGGGGCTAGCGTCCATGAGCAGTTCTTC; D: -; V: TRBV4-3; size: -; J: TRBJ2-1
CDR3: CAWEGVNTEAFF; DNA: TGTGCCTGGGAGGGGGTAAACACTGAAGCTTTCTTT; D: -; V: TRBV30; size: -; J: TRBJ1-1
CDR3: CASSFDIGSYEQYF; DNA: TGTGCCAGCAGCTTCGACATCGGCTCCTACGAGCAGTACTTC; D: -; V: TRBV5-4; size: -; J: TRBJ2-7
CDR3: CASSLVLAGVNEQFF; DNA: TGTGCCAGCAGCTTAGTCCTAGCGGGGGTTAATGAGCAGTTCTTC; D: TRBD2; V: TRBV7-9; size: once; J: TRBJ2-1
CDR3: CASSRTGLDQPQHF; DNA: TGTGCCAGCAGCCGCACAGGGTTGGATCAGCCCCAGCATTTT; D: -; V: TRBV28; size: few; J: TRBJ1-5
CDR3: CASSQDSWSSYNEQFF; DNA: TGTGCCAGCAGCCAAGACTCCTGGAGCTCCTACAATGAGCAGTTCTTC; D: -; V: TRBV14; size: -; J: TRBJ2-1
CDR3: CASRGTNYGYTF; DNA: TGTGCCAGCCGGGGAACTAACTATGGCTACACCTTC; D: -; V: TRBV10-3; size: -; J: TRBJ1-2